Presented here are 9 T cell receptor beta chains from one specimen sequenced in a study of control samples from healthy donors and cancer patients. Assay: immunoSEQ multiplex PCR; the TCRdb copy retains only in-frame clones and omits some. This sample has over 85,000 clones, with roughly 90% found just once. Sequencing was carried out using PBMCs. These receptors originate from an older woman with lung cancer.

DNA of the CDR3: TGTGCCAGCAGCCATTACCTGACAGGGGCGATCGCAGATACGCAGTATTTT. As protein: CASSHYLTGAIADTQYF. The chain joins TRBV3-1 (or the pseudogene TRBV3-2) to TRBJ2-3; 8 bases are a match to TRBD1. With 3 bases clipped from V and 4 bases from J, the junction kept 12 bases outside the gene matches. This CDR3 region has 17 residues. In germline, CDR1 is LGHDT, CDR2 YNNKEL (reference sequence).

CDR3 DNA: TGTGCCAGTAGTATAAACCTTGAGAATGAGCAGTTCTTC. Its protein product is CASSINLENEQFF. The chain recombines TRBV19 with TRBJ2-1; D gene uncertain. This CDR3 region has 13 residues. CDR1 is LNHDA and CDR2 is SQIVND in the germline V gene (reference sequence). Trimming left V 2 bases short and J 7 bases short, with 9 bases between.

CDR3 DNA: TGTGCCAGCAGCTTAGTAGCGGGAGGAGTAGATACGCAGTATTTT. Residues: CASSLVAGGVDTQYF. The chain is built from TRBV28 and TRBJ2-3; TRBD2 agrees at 10 bases. The CDR3 contains 15 residues. Germline CDR1 reads MDHEN; CDR2 reads SYDVKM. Trimming cost V 6 bases and J 5 bases; bases outside gene matches: 8.

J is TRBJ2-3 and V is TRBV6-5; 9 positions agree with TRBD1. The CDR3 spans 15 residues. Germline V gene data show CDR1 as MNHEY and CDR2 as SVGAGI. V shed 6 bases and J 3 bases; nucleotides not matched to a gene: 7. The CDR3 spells CASRPQGTGTDTQYF. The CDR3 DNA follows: TGTGCCAGCAGACCCCAGGGGACAGGGACAGATACGCAGTATTTT.

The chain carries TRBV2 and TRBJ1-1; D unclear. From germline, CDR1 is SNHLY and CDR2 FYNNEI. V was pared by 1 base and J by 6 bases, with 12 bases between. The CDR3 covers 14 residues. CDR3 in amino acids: CASSEGPGPPEAFF. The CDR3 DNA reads TGTGCCAGCAGTGAAGGTCCTGGGCCGCCTGAAGCTTTCTTT.

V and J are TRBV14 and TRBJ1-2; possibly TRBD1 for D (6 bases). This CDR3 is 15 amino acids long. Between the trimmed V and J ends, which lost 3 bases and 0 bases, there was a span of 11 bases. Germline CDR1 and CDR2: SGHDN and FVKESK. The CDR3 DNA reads TGTGCCAGCAGCCAGTTCAGGGGCCCTAACTATGGCTACACCTTC. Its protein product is CASSQFRGPNYGYTF.

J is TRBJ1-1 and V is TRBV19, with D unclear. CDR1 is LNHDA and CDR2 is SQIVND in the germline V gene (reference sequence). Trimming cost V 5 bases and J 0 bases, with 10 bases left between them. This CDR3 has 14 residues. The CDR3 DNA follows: TGTGCCAGTAGTGCTAGCGAACTGAACACTGAAGCTTTCTTT. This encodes CASSASELNTEAFF.

DNA of the CDR3: TGTGCCAGCAGCAAAACTAGCGGGAGTCGGTACGAGCAGTACTTC. Protein sequence: CASSKTSGSRYEQYF. The chain carries TRBV11-2 and TRBJ2-7; 11 bases agree with TRBD2. After removal of 5 bases from V and 4 bases from J, the junction contained 7 bases not matched to a gene. From germline, CDR1 is SGHAT and CDR2 FQNNGV. This CDR3 is 15 amino acids long. Full variable domain (remainder filled in from reference TRBV11-2 and TRBJ2-7): EAGVAQSPRYKIIEKRQSVAFWCNPISGHATLYWYQQILGQGPKLLIQFQNNGVVDDSQLPKDRFSAERLKGVDSTLKIQPAKLEDSAVYLCASSKTSGSRYEQYFGPGTRLTVT.

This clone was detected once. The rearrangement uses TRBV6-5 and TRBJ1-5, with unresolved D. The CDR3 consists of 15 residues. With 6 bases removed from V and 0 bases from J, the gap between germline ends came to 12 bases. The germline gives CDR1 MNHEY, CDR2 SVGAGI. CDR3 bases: TGTGCCAGCAGGTACCAGGCTTATAGCAATCAGCCCCAGCATTTT. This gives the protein CASRYQAYSNQPQHF.